These 22 T cell receptor beta chains originate from one sample sequenced in a study of blood T cell repertoires in COVID-19. Clones were sequenced by immunoSEQ multiplex PCR, and TCRdb holds only the in-frame ones, with some missing. The data show 200,000 or so clones, almost 85% seen once. The sequenced material came from peripheral blood. The receptors originated from a human donor with acute or convalescent COVID-19. The donor label of this sample is uncertain.

The rearrangement links TRBV3-1 (or the pseudogene TRBV3-2) to TRBJ2-1, with 7 bases that match TRBD1. CDR3 size: 16 residues. Germline CDR1 is LGHDT and CDR2 is YNNKEL (reference sequence). V lost 8 bases to trimming and J lost 5 bases; unmatched junction nucleotides: 15. CDR3 coding DNA: TGTGCCAGCTCCACGCAGGGGGTTTCTATGAACAATGAGCAGTTCTTC. It specifies CASSTQGVSMNNEQFF.

The V and J genes are TRBV7-8 and TRBJ2-7; 11 bases agree with TRBD2. Germline V gene lookup returns CDR1 SGHVS and CDR2 FQNEAQ. After removal of 5 bases from V and 5 bases from J, the junction contained 8 bases not matched to a gene. The CDR3 is 15 residues long. The CDR3 bases are TGTGCCAGCAGCCTCACCGGGACTAGCGGCCACGAGCAGTACTTC. This gives the protein CASSLTGTSGHEQYF.

V usage is TRBV7-2 and J usage is TRBJ1-3, with D perhaps TRBD1 (5 bases). The CDR3 length is 15 residues. V was shortened by 6 bases and J by 0 bases, with 12 bases between the two germline ends. Germline lookup yields CDR1 SGHTA and CDR2 FQGNSA. CDR3 bases: TGTGCCAGCAGAACCCAGGGCAGCTCTGGAAACACCATATATTTT. This codes for CASRTQGSSGNTIYF.

This chain uses TRBV30 with TRBJ2-2; 8 bases are a match to TRBD1. This CDR3 is built from 13 residues. Germline V gene sequence: CDR1 GTSNPN, CDR2 SVGIG (reference sequence). V lost 7 bases, J lost 5 bases, and 6 bases stayed unmatched. The CDR3 DNA reads TGTGCCTTGCCCACAGGGGGAACCGGGGAGCTGTTTTTT. This gives the protein CALPTGGTGELFF.

As DNA, the CDR3 is TGTGCCAGCAGTGAAGCGGGAGGCGACGGGTTTTTT. Amino acid sequence: CASSEAGGDGFF. This rearrangement joins TRBV6-1 to TRBJ1-4, with unresolved D. The ends were cut back, 0 bases at V and 16 bases at J, with 12 bases in the middle. CDR1 is MNHNS and CDR2 is SASEGT in the germline V gene. The CDR3 is 12 residues long.

This clone was seen once. The rearrangement uses TRBV3-1 (or the pseudogene TRBV3-2) and TRBJ2-1; 11 bases are shared with TRBD1. CDR1 and CDR2 from the germline V gene are LGHDT and YNNKEL (reference sequence). The CDR3 contains 14 residues. The J segment lost 6 bases and the V segment lost 11 bases, leaving 9 bases of the junction unmatched. The CDR3 coding sequence is TGTGCCGCAGCCAGAGGGACAGGGGGCAATGAGCAGTTCTTC. Its protein product is CAAARGTGGNEQFF.

This chain uses TRBV5-4 with TRBJ2-3, with TRBD1 matching 7 bases. The CDR3 runs to 16 residues. After removal of 2 bases from V and 3 bases from J, the junction contained 9 bases not matched to a gene. The germline CDR1 and CDR2 sequences are SGHNT and YYREEE (reference sequence). The CDR3 loop is CASSLRQGGFTDTQYF. CDR3 DNA sequence: TGTGCCAGCAGCTTACGACAGGGTGGTTTTACAGATACGCAGTATTTT. The full variable domain, with the rest looked up from reference TRBV5-4 and TRBJ2-3, is ETGVTQSPTHLIKTRGQQVTLRCSSQSGHNTVSWYQQALGQGPQFIFQYYREEENGRGNFPPRFSGLQFPNYSSELNVNALELDDSALYLCASSLRQGGFTDTQYFGPGTRLTVL.

The chain's CDR3 is CASSFGLAGGGEQFF. In DNA, the CDR3 is TGTGCCAGCAGCTTTGGACTAGCGGGAGGGGGTGAGCAGTTCTTC. The chain couples TRBV9 to TRBJ2-1; 15 nucleotides match TRBD2. Germline trimming cut 4 bases from V and 9 bases from J; bases unmatched to any gene: 5. Germline V gene sequence: CDR1 SGDLS, CDR2 YYNGEE. The length of the CDR3 is 15 residues.

The chain couples TRBV5-5 to TRBJ1-1; 7 nucleotides agree with TRBD1. Germline values: CDR1 SGHKS, CDR2 YYEKEE (reference sequence). The CDR3 is 12 amino acids. The V and J ends lost 9 bases and 5 bases, in that order; junction bases with no gene match: 7. CDR3 amino acids: CATDQGGTEAFF. As DNA, the CDR3 is TGTGCCACCGATCAGGGGGGAACTGAAGCTTTCTTT.

The chain uses TRBV3-1 (or the pseudogene TRBV3-2) and TRBJ2-6, with TRBD1 matching over 7 bases. CDR1 is LGHDT, CDR2 YNNKEL, per germline (reference sequence). V gave up 2 bases and J gave up 4 bases; unmatched junction bases: 8. The CDR3 is made up of 17 amino acids. The CDR3, as DNA: TGTGCCAGCAGCCAAAGCGCAGGGGGACAGGGGGCCAACGTCCTGACTTTC. As protein: CASSQSAGGQGANVLTF.

The V gene is TRBV27, the J gene TRBJ2-1; TRBD1 aligns across 8 bases. Germline V gives CDR1 MNHEY, CDR2 SMNVEV (reference sequence). The CDR3 totals 13 residues. J was trimmed by 10 bases and V by 5 bases; bases with no gene match: 7. The CDR3 nucleotides are TGTGCCAGCAGTAATCAGGGGGCTGGGGAGCAGTTCTTC. It specifies CASSNQGAGEQFF.

The rearrangement uses TRBV7-2 and TRBJ2-7; 8 bases line up with TRBD1. V gave up 4 bases and J gave up 3 bases; unmatched junction bases: 8. The CDR3 has 15 residues. Germline lookup yields CDR1 SGHTA and CDR2 FQGNSA. The CDR3 region is CASSSRTGPGYEQYF. In DNA form, the CDR3 reads TGTGCCAGCAGCTCCCGGACAGGGCCAGGCTACGAGCAGTACTTC.

This clone occurred a few times. CDR3 amino acids: CASSQSGQAENSPLHF. The DNA for the CDR3 is TGCGCCAGCAGCCAATCGGGACAGGCGGAGAATTCACCCCTCCACTTT. This chain joins TRBV4-1 and TRBJ1-6; TRBD1 agrees at 8 bases. The CDR3 is 16 amino acids. V shed 2 bases and J 7 bases; nucleotides not matched to a gene: 7. Germline CDR1 reads MGHRA; CDR2 reads YSYEKL.

For the CDR3, the DNA is TGTGCCAGCTCACCATTCACAGGGACAGGAGTGAACTATGGCTACACCTTC. Translated, it gives CASSPFTGTGVNYGYTF. The chain employs TRBV18 and TRBJ1-2; 8 nucleotides line up with TRBD1. CDR3 length: 17 amino acids. Germline CDR1 is KGHSH and CDR2 is LQKENI. V trimming: 2 bases; J trimming: 2 bases; junction bases outside the gene matches: 10.

Comment on this clone: This sample includes further DNA sequences coding for the same CDR3. This rearrangement joins TRBV27 to TRBJ2-7; the match to TRBD2 covers 7 bases. The germline V gene encodes CDR1 MNHEY and CDR2 SMNVEV (reference sequence). J lost 4 bases, V lost 2 bases, and 2 bases had no gene match. The CDR3 runs 13 residues. The CDR3: CASSLGEGYEQYF. The CDR3 coding sequence is TGTGCCAGCAGTTTAGGGGAGGGATACGAGCAGTACTTC.

The rearrangement joins TRBV5-5 to TRBJ1-6, with 8 bases identical to TRBD1. This CDR3 has 16 residues. Germline CDR1 is SGHKS and CDR2 is YYEKEE (reference sequence). V was pared by 3 bases and J by 7 bases, with 9 bases of the junction left unmatched. The CDR3 DNA reads TGTGCCAGCAGCTCCATAGGACAGGGTGAGAATTCACCCCTCCACTTT. As protein: CASSSIGQGENSPLHF.

This clone was seen once. V usage is TRBV18 and J usage is TRBJ1-1; 7 bases fit TRBD1. The germline V gene encodes CDR1 KGHSH and CDR2 LQKENI. The CDR3 consists of 13 residues. Trimming took 2 bases from V and 10 from J; bases not matched to a gene: 7. The CDR3 loop reads CASSPRQGWGAFF. CDR3 nucleotide sequence: TGTGCCAGCTCACCAAGACAGGGCTGGGGAGCTTTCTTT.

With regard to this clone: The sample contains more than one DNA sequence encoding this CDR3. The chain uses TRBV6-1 and TRBJ2-3; possible D gene TRBD2, 5 bases. V was clipped by 1 base and J by 5 bases, with 10 bases between them. Germline V gene lookup returns CDR1 MNHNS and CDR2 SASEGT. The CDR3 consists of 14 residues. The CDR3 sequence: CASSEGGRRDTQYF. The CDR3 bases are TGTGCCAGCAGTGAAGGAGGGCGGAGAGATACGCAGTATTTT.

V usage is TRBV28 and J usage is TRBJ2-1; possible D gene TRBD2, 5 bases. Germline loops: CDR1 MDHEN, CDR2 SYDVKM. Trimming pared 5 bases from V and 5 bases from J, leaving 16 bases between. The CDR3 has 15 residues. This CDR3 reads CASSGPRAANNEQFF. In DNA, the CDR3 is TGTGCCAGCAGTGGGCCGCGAGCGGCAAACAATGAGCAGTTCTTC.

This chain connects TRBV18 to TRBJ2-4, with D possibly TRBD2 on 6 matching bases. Germline lookup yields CDR1 KGHSH and CDR2 LQKENI. The CDR3 has 12 amino acids. Trimming cost V 5 bases and J 8 bases, with 10 bases left between them. CDR3 nucleotides: TGTGCCAGCTCAACCGGGGGAGACATTCAGTACTTC. This codes for CASSTGGDIQYF.

The V gene is TRBV7-6, the J gene TRBJ1-5, with D possibly TRBD1 on 6 matching bases. CDR3 length: 14 residues. The germline V gene encodes CDR1 SGHVS and CDR2 FNYEAQ. Trimming took 4 bases from V and 2 from J, leaving 9 bases between them. CDR3 DNA: TGTGCCAGCAGCTCCGCAGGGGGCAATCAGCCCCAGCATTTT. This codes for CASSSAGGNQPQHF.

In this sample, this clone turned up a few times. This chain connects TRBV4-1 to TRBJ1-5; D may be TRBD1 (6 bases). This CDR3 region has 16 residues. Germline loops: CDR1 MGHRA, CDR2 YSYEKL. Trimming removed 8 bases at V and 1 base at J, with 18 bases between. The CDR3 nucleotides are TGCGCCAGCGCCTCGGGGGGGGCTCGGAGCAATCAGCCCCAGCATTTT. Its translation is CASASGGARSNQPQHF.